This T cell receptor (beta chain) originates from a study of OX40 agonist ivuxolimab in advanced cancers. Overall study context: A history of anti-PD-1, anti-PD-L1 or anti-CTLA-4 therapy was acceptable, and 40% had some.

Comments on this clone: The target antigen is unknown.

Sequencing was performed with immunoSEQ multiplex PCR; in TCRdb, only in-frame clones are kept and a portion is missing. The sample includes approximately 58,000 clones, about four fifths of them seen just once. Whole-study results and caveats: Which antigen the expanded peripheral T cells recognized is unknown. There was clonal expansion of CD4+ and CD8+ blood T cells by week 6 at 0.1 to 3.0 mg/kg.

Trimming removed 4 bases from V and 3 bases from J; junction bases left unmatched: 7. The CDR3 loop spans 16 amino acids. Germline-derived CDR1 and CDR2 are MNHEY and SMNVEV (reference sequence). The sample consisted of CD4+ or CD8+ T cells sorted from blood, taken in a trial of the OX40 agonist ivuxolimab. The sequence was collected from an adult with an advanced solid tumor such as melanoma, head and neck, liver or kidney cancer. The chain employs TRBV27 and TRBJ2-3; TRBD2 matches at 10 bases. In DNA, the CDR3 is TGTGCCAGCAGTTCCCTCTTAGCGGGAGGAACAGATACGCAGTATTTT. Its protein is CASSSLLAGGTDTQYF.